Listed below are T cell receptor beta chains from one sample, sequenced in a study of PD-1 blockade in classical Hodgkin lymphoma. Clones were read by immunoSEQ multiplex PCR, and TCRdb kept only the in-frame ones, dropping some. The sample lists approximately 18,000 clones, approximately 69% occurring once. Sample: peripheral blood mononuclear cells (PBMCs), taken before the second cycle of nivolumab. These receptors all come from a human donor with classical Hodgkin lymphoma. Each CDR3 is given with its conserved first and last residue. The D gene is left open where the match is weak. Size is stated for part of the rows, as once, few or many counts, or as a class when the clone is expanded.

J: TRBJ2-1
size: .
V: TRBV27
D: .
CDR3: CASSSDGPSYNEQFF
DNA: TGTGCCAGCAGTTCGGACGGGCCCTCCTACAATGAGCAGTTCTTC

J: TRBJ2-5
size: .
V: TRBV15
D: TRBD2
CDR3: CATSRVLAGVFPWTQYF
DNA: TGTGCCACCAGCAGAGTTTTAGCGGGAGTTTTCCCTTGGACCCAGTACTTC

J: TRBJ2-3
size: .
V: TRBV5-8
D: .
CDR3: CASQGDLVADTQYF
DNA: TGTGCCAGCCAAGGGGATTTAGTAGCAGATACGCAGTATTTT

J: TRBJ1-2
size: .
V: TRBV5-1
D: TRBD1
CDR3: CASSLGTVGQDYGYTF
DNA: TGCGCCAGCAGCCTCGGGACAGTTGGGCAGGACTATGGCTACACCTTC

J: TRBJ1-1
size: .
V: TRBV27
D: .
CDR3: CASRPLRPNTEAFF
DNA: TGTGCCAGCAGACCGCTTAGGCCGAACACTGAAGCTTTCTTT

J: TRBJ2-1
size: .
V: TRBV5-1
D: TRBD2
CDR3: CASSLSTLRLAGGNEQFF
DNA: TGCGCCAGCAGCTTGTCGACCCTTCGACTAGCGGGAGGTAATGAGCAGTTCTTC

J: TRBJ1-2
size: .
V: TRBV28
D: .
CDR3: CASSLLGRAGYTF
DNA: TGTGCCAGCAGTTTATTAGGCAGGGCGGGCTACACCTTC

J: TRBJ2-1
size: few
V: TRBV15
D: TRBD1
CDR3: CATSSDRGLEQFF
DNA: TGTGCCACCAGCAGTGACAGGGGTCTTGAGCAGTTCTTC

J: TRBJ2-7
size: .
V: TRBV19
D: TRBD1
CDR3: CASSIARTGAYEQYF
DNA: TGTGCCAGTAGTATAGCCCGGACAGGGGCCTACGAGCAGTACTTC

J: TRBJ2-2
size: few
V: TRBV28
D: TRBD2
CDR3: CASSFSGRYTGELFF
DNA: TGTGCCAGCAGTTTTAGCGGGAGGTATACCGGGGAGCTGTTTTTT

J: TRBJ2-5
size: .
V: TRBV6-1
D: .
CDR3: CASSEVGGQETQYF
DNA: TGTGCCAGCAGTGAAGTCGGGGGGCAGGAGACCCAGTACTTC

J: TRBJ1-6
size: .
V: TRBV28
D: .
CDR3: CASSLVGTLSYNSPLHF
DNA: TGTGCCAGCAGTTTAGTTGGCACACTCTCCTATAATTCACCCCTCCACTTT

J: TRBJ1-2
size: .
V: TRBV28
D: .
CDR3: CASIPDGYYGYTF
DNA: TGTGCCAGCATCCCCGACGGCTACTATGGCTACACCTTC

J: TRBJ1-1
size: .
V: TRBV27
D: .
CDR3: CASSLSKGGGTEAFF
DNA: TGTGCCAGCAGTTTATCGAAGGGGGGGGGAACTGAAGCTTTCTTT

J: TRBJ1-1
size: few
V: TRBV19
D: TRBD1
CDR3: CASRHRGRWNTEAFF
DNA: TGTGCCAGTAGGCACAGGGGGCGTTGGAACACTGAAGCTTTCTTT

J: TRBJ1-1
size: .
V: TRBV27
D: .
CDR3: CASSLGTLRTEAFF
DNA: TGTGCCAGCAGTCTCGGGACGTTGCGCACTGAAGCTTTCTTT

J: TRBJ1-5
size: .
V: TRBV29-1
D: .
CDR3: CSVSTSNQPQHF
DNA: TGCAGCGTTAGCACTTCTAATCAGCCCCAGCATTTT

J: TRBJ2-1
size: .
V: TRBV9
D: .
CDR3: CASSVGLNSYNEQFF
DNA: TGTGCCAGCAGCGTAGGACTAAACTCCTACAATGAGCAGTTCTTC

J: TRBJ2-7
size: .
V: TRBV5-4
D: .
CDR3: CASRPRVGSYEQYF
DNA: TGTGCCAGCAGGCCACGAGTTGGGTCCTACGAGCAGTACTTC

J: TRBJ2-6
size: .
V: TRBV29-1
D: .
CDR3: CSVESSGANVLTF
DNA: TGCAGCGTTGAGAGCTCTGGGGCCAACGTCCTGACTTTC

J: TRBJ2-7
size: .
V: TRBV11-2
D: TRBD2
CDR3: CASSLSGGGQADTLYEQYF
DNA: TGTGCCAGCAGCTTGAGCGGGGGGGGCCAAGCGGACACCTTATACGAGCAGTACTTC

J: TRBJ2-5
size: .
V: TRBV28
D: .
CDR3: CASQGRGETQYF
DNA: TGTGCCAGCCAGGGGCGCGGGGAGACCCAGTACTTC

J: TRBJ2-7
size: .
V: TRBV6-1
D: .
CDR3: CASSGSTGQYF
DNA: TGTGCCAGCAGTGGTTCTACAGGCCAGTACTTC

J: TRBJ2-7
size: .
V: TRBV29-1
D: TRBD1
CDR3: CSVSREATGTGVEQYF
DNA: TGCAGCGTCTCCAGGGAGGCAACCGGGACAGGGGTCGAGCAGTACTTC

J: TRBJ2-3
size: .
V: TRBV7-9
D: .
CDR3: CASSSSGPDTQYF
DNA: TGTGCCAGCAGCTCCTCCGGGCCAGATACGCAGTATTTT